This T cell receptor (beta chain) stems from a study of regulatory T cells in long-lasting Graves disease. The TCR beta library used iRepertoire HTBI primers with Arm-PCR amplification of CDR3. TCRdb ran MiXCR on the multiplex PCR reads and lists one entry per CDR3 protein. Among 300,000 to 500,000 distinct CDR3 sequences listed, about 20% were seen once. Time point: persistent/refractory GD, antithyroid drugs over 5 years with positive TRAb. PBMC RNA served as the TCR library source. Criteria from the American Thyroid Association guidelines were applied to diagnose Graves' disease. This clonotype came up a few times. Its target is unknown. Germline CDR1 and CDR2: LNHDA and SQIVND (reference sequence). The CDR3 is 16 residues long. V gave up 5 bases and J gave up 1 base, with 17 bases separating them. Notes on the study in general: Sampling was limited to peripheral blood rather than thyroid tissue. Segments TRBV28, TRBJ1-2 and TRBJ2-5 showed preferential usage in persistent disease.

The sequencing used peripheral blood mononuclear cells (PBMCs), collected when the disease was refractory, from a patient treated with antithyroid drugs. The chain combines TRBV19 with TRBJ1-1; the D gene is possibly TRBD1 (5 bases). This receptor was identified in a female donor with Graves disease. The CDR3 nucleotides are TGTGCCAGTAGTCAACCAGGGCCCTTGAGGAACACTGAAGCTTTCTTT. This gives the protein CASSQPGPLRNTEAFF. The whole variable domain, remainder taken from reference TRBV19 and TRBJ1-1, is DGGITQSPKYLFRKEGQNVTLSCEQNLNHDAMYWYRQDPGQGLRLIYYSQIVNDFQKGDIAEGYSVSREKKESFPLTVTSAQKNPTAFYLCASSQPGPLRNTEAFFGQGTRLTVV.